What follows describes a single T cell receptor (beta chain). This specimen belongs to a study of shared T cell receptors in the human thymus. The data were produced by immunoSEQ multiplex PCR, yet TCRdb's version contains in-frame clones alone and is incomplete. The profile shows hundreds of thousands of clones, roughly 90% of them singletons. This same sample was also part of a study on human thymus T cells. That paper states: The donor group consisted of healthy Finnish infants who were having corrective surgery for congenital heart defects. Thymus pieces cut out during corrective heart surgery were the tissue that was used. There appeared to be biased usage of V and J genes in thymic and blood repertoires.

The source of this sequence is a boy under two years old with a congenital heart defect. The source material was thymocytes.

The CDR3 protein is CASSSGQRGSYEQYF. In DNA, the CDR3 is TGTGCCAGCAGCTCCGGACAGAGGGGCTCCTACGAGCAGTACTTC. This sequence joins TRBV6-6 and TRBJ2-7; tentatively, D is TRBD1 (6 bases). The V end lost 6 bases, the J end lost 0 bases, and 15 bases lay between the germline ends. The CDR3 length is 15 residues. Germline V gene lookup returns CDR1 MNHNY and CDR2 SVGAGI (reference sequence).